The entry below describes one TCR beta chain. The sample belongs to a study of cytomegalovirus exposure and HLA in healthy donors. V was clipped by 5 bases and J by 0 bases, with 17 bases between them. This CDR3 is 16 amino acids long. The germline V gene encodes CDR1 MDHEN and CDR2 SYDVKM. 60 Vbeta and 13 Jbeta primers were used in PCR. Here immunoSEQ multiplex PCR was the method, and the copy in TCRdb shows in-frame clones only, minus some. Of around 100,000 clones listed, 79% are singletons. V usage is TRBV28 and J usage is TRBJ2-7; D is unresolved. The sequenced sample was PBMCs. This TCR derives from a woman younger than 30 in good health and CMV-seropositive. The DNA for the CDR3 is TGTGCCAGCAGTCCACCAGACACCTTAAGCTCCTACGAGCAGTACTTC. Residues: CASSPPDTLSSYEQYF.